The entry below gives a single T cell receptor beta chain sequence along with its context. Its antigen remains unidentified. Only in-frame clones appear in the TCRdb table, and some are missing; sequencing was by immunoSEQ multiplex PCR. The sample lists about 2.1 million clones; 90% to 95% were seen once. This sample was taken from a study of shared clonotypes between healthy human individuals. Findings and caveats of the study: The sharing of approximately 5.1% of naive CD4 clonotypes was seen across several donors.

The CDR3 length is 16 residues. The V gene's germline CDR1 is MGHRA and CDR2 YSYEKL. With V trimmed by 0 bases and J by 3 bases, 4 bases remained unmatched. It was CD45RO-negative cells, positively selected for CCR7, that made up naive CD8 cells, with terminally differentiated effector memory CD45RA+ cells excluded. Those who donated were healthy HIV-negative adults, with no recent acute infections or vaccinations reported. The specimen was naive CD8+ T cells from PBMCs. The source of this sequence is a man younger than 30 in good health. Some clones in this sample may be carry-over from other donors' samples. The V and J genes are TRBV4-1 and TRBJ2-7, with 11 positions matching TRBD2. CDR3 protein: CASSQDVGTSGYEQYF. The CDR3 nucleotides read TGCGCCAGCAGCCAAGATGTGGGGACTAGCGGCTACGAGCAGTACTTC.